This T cell receptor (beta chain) was recovered during a study of T cell responses to AZD1222 COVID-19 vaccine. General study results and limits: AZD1222 recipients seropositive at baseline numbered only five to seven. The study found Spike-specific TCR breadth and depth rose after two AZD1222 doses. In a largely white British group with more females than males, clonal diversity was possibly underestimated. CD4 TCRs associated with vaccination spanned spike, dominating at 160-218 and 743-854.

The table came from immunoSEQ multiplex PCR; TCRdb's copy has only in-frame clones and leaves some out. The sample has fewer than 110,000 clones, roughly 91% seen once. Points on this clone: The antigen is unknown.

The germline CDR1 and CDR2 sequences are SGHNT and YYREEE (reference sequence). The CDR3 sequence is 14 residues long. The V and J ends lost 2 bases and 4 bases respectively, with 12 bases between them. The material sequenced was peripheral blood, taken on day 0 of AZD1222 vaccination. The chain employs TRBV5-4 and TRBJ1-1; possible D gene TRBD1, 5 bases. The TCR comes from an adult in good health. The CDR3 DNA follows: TGTGCCAGCAGCTTAGGAGGGGATAGCACTGAAGCTTTCTTT. Protein: CASSLGGDSTEAFF.